This T cell receptor beta chain derives from a study of cytomegalovirus exposure and HLA in healthy donors. Primers: 60 Vbeta forward and 13 Jbeta reverse. Sequenced by immunoSEQ multiplex PCR; TCRdb stores in-frame clones only, minus some. The data hold roughly 120,000 clones, with roughly 82% observed a single time. Germline V gene sequence: CDR1 LGHNT, CDR2 FRNRAP. V lost 5 bases and J lost 7, with 17 bases in between. This CDR3 contains 15 residues. The chain is built from TRBV12-5 and TRBJ2-2; a possible D gene is TRBD1 (6 bases). Material: PBMCs. This clonotype originated in a woman aged 40 to 49 in good health and CMV-seropositive. Here the CDR3 reads CASGRTDPGHGELFF. The DNA of the CDR3 is TGTGCTAGTGGTCGAACAGACCCGGGACACGGGGAGCTGTTTTTT.